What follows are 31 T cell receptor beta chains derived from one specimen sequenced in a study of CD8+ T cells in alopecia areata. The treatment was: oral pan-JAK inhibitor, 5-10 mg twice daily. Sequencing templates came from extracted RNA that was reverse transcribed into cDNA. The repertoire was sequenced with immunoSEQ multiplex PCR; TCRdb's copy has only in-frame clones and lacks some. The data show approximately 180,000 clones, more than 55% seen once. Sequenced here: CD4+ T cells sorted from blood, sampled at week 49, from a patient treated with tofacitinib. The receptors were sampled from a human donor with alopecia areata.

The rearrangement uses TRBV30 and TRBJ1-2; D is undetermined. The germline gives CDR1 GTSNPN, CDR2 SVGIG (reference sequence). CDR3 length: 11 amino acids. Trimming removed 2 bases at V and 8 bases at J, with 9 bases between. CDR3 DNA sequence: TGTGCCTGGAGTAAAAGACCCGGCTACACCTTC. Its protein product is CAWSKRPGYTF.

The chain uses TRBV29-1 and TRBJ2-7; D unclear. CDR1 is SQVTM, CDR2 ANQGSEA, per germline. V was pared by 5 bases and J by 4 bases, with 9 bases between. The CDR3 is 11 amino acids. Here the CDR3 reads CSVRVSYEQYF. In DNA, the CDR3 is TGCAGCGTTCGGGTCTCTTACGAGCAGTACTTC.

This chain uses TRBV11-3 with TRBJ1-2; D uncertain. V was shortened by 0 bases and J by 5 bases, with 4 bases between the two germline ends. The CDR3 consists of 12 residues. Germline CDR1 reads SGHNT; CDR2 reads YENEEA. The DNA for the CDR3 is TGTGCCAGCAGCTTAGATGAGTATGGCTACACCTTC. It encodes CASSLDEYGYTF.

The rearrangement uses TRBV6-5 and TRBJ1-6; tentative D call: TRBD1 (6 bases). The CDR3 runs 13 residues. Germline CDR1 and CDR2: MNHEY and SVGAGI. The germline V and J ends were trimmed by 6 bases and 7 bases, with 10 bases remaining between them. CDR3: CASRNQGNSPLHF. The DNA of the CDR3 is TGTGCCAGCAGAAACCAGGGGAATTCACCCCTCCACTTT.

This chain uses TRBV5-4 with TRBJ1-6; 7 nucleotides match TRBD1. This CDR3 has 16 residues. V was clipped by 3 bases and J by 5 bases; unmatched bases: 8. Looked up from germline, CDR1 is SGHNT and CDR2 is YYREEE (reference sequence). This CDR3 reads CASSSTGQGNNSPLHF. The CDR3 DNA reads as TGTGCCAGCAGCTCGACAGGGCAAGGAAATAATTCACCCCTCCACTTT.

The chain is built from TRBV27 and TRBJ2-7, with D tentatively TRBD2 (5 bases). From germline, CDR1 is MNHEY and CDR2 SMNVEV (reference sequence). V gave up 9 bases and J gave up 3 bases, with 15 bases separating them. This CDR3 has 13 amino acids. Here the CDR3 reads CASRTERVYEQYF. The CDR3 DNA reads TGTGCCAGTCGGACGGAGAGGGTCTACGAGCAGTACTTC.

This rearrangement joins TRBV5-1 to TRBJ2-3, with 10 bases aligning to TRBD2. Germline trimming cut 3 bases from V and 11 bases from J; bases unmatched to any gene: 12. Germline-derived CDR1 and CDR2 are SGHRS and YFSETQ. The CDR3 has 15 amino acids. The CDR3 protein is CASSSSNPGLAVQYF. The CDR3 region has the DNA TGCGCCAGCAGCTCTTCTAACCCCGGACTAGCGGTGCAGTATTTT.

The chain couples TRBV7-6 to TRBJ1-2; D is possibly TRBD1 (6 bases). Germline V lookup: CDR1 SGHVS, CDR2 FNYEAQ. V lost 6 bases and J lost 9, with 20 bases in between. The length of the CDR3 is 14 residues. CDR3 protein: CASSSSDSGGSYTF. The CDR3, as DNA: TGTGCCAGCAGTTCCTCGGACAGTGGAGGAAGCTACACCTTC.

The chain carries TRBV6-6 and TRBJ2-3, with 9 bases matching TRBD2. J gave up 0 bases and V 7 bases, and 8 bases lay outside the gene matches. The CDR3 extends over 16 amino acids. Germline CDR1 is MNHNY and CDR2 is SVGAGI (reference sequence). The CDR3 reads CASISGTSPSTDTQYF. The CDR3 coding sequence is TGTGCCAGCATCTCCGGGACTAGCCCTAGCACAGATACGCAGTATTTT.

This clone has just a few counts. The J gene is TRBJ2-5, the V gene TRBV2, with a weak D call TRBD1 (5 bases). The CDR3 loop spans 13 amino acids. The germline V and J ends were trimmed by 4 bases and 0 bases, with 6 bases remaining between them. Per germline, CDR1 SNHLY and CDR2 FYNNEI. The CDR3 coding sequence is TGTGCCAGCAGTGGGGGCAACCAAGAGACCCAGTACTTC. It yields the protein CASSGGNQETQYF.

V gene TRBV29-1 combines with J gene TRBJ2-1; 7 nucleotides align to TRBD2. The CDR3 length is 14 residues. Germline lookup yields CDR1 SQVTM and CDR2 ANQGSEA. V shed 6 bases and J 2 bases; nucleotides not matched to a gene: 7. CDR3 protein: CSVAAGRAYNEQFF. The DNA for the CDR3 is TGCAGCGTGGCAGCGGGGCGGGCCTACAATGAGCAGTTCTTC.

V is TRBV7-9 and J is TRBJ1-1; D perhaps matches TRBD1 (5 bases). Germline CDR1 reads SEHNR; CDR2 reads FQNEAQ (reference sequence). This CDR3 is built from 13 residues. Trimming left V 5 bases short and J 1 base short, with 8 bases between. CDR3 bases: TGTGCCAGCAGCCACGGACAGAACACTGAAGCTTTCTTT. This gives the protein CASSHGQNTEAFF.

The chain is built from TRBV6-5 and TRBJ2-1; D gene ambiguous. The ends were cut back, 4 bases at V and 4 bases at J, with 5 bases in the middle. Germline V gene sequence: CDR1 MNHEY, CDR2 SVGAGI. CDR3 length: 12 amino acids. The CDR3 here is CASSSTYNEQFF. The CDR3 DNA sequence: TGTGCCAGCAGTTCCACGTACAATGAGCAGTTCTTC.

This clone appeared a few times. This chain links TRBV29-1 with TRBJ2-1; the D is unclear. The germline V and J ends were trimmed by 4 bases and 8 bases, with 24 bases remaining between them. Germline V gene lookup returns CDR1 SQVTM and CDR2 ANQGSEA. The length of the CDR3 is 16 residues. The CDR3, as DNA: TGCAGCGTTGGGGCATCCCCCACGGAGTGGTCGGATGAGCAGTTCTTC. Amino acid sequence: CSVGASPTEWSDEQFF.

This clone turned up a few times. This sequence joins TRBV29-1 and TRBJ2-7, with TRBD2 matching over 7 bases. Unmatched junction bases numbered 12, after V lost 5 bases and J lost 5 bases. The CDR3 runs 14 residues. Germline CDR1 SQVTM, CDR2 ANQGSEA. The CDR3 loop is CSVRTRGVYDEQYF. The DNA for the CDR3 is TGCAGCGTTCGCACCCGGGGGGTGTACGACGAGCAGTACTTC.

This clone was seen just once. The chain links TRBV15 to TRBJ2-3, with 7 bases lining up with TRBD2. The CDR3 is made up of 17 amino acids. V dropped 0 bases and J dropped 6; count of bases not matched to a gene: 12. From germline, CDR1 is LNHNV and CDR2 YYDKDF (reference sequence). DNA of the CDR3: TGTGCCACCAGCAGAGATCGGGGAGCGGGGCTACGCGATACGCAGTATTTT. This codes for CATSRDRGAGLRDTQYF.

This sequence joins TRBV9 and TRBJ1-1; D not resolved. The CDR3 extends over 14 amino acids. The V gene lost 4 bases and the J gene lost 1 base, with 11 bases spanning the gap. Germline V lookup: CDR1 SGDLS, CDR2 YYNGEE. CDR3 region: CASSPVLWNTEAFF. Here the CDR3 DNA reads TGTGCCAGCAGCCCCGTCTTATGGAACACTGAAGCTTTCTTT.

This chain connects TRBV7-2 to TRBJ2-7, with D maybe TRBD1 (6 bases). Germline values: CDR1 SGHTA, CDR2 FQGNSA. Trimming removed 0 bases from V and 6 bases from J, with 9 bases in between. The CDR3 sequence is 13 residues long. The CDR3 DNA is TGTGCCAGCAGCTTAGCAGGCAGGGGCGAGCAGTACTTC. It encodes CASSLAGRGEQYF.

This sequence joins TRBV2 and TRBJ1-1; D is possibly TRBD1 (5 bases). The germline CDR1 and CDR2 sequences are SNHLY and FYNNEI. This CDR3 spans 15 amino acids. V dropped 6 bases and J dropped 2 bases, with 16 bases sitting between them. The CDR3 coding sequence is TGTGCCAGCAGGCGGGACCGAGGGAGAAACACTGAAGCTTTCTTT. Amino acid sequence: CASRRDRGRNTEAFF.

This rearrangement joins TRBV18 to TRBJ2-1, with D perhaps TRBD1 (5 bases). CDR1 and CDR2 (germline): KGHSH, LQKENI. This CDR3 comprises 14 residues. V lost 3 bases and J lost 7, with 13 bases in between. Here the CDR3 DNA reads TGTGCCAGCTCACCTCCGACAGCCGGGAATGAGCAGTTCTTC. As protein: CASSPPTAGNEQFF.

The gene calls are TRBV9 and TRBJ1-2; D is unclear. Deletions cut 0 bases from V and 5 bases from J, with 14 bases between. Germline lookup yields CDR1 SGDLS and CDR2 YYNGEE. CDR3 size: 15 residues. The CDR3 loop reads CASSVVGSASYGYTF. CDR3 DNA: TGTGCCAGCAGCGTAGTAGGCTCGGCCTCTTATGGCTACACCTTC.

CDR3 sequence reads: CASSPGLGQGSKWANVLTF. The CDR3 bases are TGTGCCAGCAGCCCCGGGCTCGGACAGGGCAGCAAGTGGGCCAACGTCCTGACTTTC. V is TRBV7-2 and J is TRBJ2-6, with 8 bases lining up with TRBD1. V gave up 5 bases and J gave up 5 bases; unmatched junction bases: 17. CDR1 is SGHTA and CDR2 is FQGNSA in the germline V gene. This CDR3 has 19 amino acids. The complete variable domain, with remaining parts taken from reference TRBV7-2 and TRBJ2-6, reads GAGVSQSPSNKVTEKGKDVELRCDPISGHTALYWYRQSLGQGLEFLIYFQGNSAPDKSGLPSDRFSAERTGGSVSTLTIQRTQQEDSAVYLCASSPGLGQGSKWANVLTFGAGSRLTVL.

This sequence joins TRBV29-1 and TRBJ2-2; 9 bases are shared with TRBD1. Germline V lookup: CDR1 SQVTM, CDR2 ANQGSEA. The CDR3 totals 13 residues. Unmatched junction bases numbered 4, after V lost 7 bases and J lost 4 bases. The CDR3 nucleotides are TGCAGCGCCGTGACAGGGGGCACCGGGGAGCTGTTTTTT. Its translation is CSAVTGGTGELFF.

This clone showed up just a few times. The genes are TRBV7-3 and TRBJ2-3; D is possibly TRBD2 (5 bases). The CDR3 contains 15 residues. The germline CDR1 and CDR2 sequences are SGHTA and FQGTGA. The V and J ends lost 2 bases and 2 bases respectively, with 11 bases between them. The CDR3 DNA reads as TGTGCCAGCAGCTTATCCGGGGTTCTCACAGATACGCAGTATTTT. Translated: CASSLSGVLTDTQYF. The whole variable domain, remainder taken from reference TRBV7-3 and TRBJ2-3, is GAGVSQTPSNKVTEKGKYVELRCDPISGHTALYWYRQSLGQGPEFLIYFQGTGAADDSGLPNDRFFAVRPEGSVSTLKIQRTERGDSAVYLCASSLSGVLTDTQYFGPGTRLTVL.

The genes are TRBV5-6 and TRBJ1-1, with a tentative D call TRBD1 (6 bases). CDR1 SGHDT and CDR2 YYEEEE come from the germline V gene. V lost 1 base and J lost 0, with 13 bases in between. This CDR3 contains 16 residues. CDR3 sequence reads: CASSLLKKGVNTEAFF. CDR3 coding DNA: TGTGCCAGCAGCTTGTTGAAGAAGGGGGTGAACACTGAAGCTTTCTTT. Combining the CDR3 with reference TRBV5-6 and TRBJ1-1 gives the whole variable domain DAGVTQSPTHLIKTRGQQVTLRCSPKSGHDTVSWYQQALGQGPQFIFQYYEEEERQRGNFPDRFSGHQFPNYSSELNVNALLLGDSALYLCASSLLKKGVNTEAFFGQGTRLTVV.

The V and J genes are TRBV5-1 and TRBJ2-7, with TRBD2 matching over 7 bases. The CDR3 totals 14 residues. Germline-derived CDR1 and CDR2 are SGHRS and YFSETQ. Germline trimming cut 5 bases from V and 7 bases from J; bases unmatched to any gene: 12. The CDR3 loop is CASRSSSGDFEQYF. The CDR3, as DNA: TGCGCCAGCAGGTCCTCCAGCGGGGACTTTGAGCAGTACTTC.

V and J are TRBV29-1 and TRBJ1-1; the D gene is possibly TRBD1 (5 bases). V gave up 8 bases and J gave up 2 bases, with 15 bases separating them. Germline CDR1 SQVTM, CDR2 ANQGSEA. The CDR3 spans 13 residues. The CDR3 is CSTDTTRNTEAFF. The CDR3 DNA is TGCAGCACGGACACCACACGTAACACTGAAGCTTTCTTT. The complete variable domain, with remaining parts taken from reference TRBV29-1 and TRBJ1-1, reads SAVISQKPSRDICQRGTSLTIQCQVDSQVTMMFWYRQQPGQSLTLIATANQGSEATYESGFVIDKFPISRPNLTFSTLTVSNMSPEDSSIYLCSTDTTRNTEAFFGQGTRLTVV.

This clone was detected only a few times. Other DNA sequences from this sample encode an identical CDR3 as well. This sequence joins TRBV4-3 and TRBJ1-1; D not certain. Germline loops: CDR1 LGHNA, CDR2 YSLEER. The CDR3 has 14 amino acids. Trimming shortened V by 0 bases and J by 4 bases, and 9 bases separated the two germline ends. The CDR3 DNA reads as TGCGCCAGCAGCCAAGATTTAAGGGTCACTGAAGCTTTCTTT. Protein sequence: CASSQDLRVTEAFF.

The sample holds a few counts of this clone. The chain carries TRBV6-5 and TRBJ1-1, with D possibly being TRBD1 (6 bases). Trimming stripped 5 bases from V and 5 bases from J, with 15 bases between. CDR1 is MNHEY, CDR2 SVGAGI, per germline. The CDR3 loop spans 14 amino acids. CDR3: CASSPPTGITEAFF. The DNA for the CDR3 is TGTGCCAGCAGTCCGCCTACAGGGATAACTGAAGCTTTCTTT.

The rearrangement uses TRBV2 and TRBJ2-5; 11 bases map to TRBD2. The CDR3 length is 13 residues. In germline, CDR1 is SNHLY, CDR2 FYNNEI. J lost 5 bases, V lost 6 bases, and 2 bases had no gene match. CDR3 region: CASRRTSGETQYF. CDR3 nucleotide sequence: TGTGCCAGCAGGCGGACTAGCGGGGAGACCCAGTACTTC.

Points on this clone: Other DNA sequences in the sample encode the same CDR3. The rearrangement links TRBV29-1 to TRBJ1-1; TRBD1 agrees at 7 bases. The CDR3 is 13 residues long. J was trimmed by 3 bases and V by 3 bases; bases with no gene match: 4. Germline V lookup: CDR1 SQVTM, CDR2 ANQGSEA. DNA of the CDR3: TGCAGCGTTGAGGTCACAGGGGACACTGAAGCTTTCTTT. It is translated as CSVEVTGDTEAFF.